The clone carrying this T cell receptor beta chain has a count of ten or more. The antigen remains unidentified. These data come from a study of CD8 T cells in ankylosing spondylitis. General study findings and limits: A motif in TCR beta, a set of under ten highly homologous variants, appeared characteristic of ankylosing spondylitis blood. A number of the motif variants had already been described in reactive arthritis synovial fluid and blood. According to the report, clones linked to the disease were significantly enriched in matched synovial fluid samples taken from ankylosing spondylitis patients.

TCRdb independently ran MiXCR on the 5' RACE reads; one entry per CDR3 protein. The data contain about 160,000 distinct CDR3 sequences, around a tenth of them singletons. Germline CDR1 reads SQVTM; CDR2 reads ANQGSEA. CDR3 size: 16 residues. J gave up 7 bases and V 5 bases, and 15 bases lay outside the gene matches. This chain connects TRBV29-1 to TRBJ2-1, with 9 bases aligning to TRBD1. This receptor was obtained from a female donor with ankylosing spondylitis or in good health (not recorded which). The source material was blood, either unsorted or a sorted T cell fraction (not recorded which). Here the CDR3 reads CSVSGQGQRRANEQFF. DNA of the CDR3: TGCAGCGTTTCGGGACAGGGCCAGCGAAGAGCGAATGAGCAGTTCTTC.